Listed below are T cell receptor beta chains from one sample, sequenced in a study of sequential checkpoint blockade in melanoma. Measured with immunoSEQ multiplex PCR; TCRdb has only the in-frame clones, and not every one. This sample has over 1,100 clones, with roughly 23% found just once. The sample in question was tumor tissue (inferred from file names), obtained from a patient given nivolumab and ipilimumab in sequence. The source is a human donor with melanoma. Each CDR3 is given with its conserved first and last residue. The order of the fields is V gene, J gene, CDR3 protein.

TRBV11-3	TRBJ2-7	CASSLSPAGALLGQYF
TRBV11-3	TRBJ2-7	CASSYTRGVYEQYF
TRBV7-7	TRBJ2-3	CASSLVPGTYTQYF
TRBV4-1	TRBJ2-3	CASSQDRLAGAASTDTQYF
TRBV5-1	TRBJ2-3	CASSLTSGLYTDTQYF
TRBV19	TRBJ2-7	CASSINREVENEQYF
TRBV23-1	TRBJ1-2	CASSQDRVTGYGYTF
TRBV18	TRBJ1-2	CASKPGQNYGYTF
TRBV18	TRBJ2-1	CASSPTSGDGNEQFF
TRBV11-3	TRBJ2-4	CASSLQGYGNIQYF
TRBV5-1	TRBJ2-3	CASSLAPGTGVTQYF
TRBV11-3	TRBJ2-6	CASSSTQTGSSGANVLTF
TRBV1	TRBJ2-7	CASSQGQSFSIYEQYF
TRBV30	TRBJ1-1	CAWSRPDRENTEAFF
TRBV19	TRBJ2-7	CASSMTSGNYEQYF
TRBV25-1	TRBJ1-1	CASSKQGASTEAFF
TRBV6-1	TRBJ2-4	CASSEATGGLGKTKNIQYF
TRBV4-1	TRBJ2-7	CASSPQVGMVYEQYF
TRBV28	TRBJ2-1	CASSLSRGGHNEQFF
TRBV18	TRBJ1-2	CASSQGGSDVAIGYTF
TRBV6-8	TRBJ2-7	CASTNTGGYEQYF
TRBV11-3	TRBJ1-2	CASSLAYQVWEGYTF
TRBV28	TRBJ1-3	CASSFPDGQGGNTIYF
TRBV5-1	TRBJ1-2	CASSLGDRSNYGYTF
TRBV11-3	TRBJ1-1	CASSYIQVMNTEAFF
TRBV6-4	TRBJ1-2	CASTMGQERLFYGYTF
TRBV18	TRBJ1-1	CASSPLQGTEAFF
TRBV5-1	TRBJ1-2	CASSTGTGVPYGYTF